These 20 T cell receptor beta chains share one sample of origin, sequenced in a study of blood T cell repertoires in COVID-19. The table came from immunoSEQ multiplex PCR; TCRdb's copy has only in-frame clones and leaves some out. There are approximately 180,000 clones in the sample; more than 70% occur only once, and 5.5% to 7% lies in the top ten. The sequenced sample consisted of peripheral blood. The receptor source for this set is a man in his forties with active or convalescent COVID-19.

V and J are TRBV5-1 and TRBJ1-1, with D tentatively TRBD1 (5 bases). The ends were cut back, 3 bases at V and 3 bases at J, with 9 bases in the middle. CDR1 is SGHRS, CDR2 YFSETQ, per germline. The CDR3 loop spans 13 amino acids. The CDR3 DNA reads TGCGCCAGCAGCTCCGACAGTTACACTGAAGCTTTCTTT. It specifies CASSSDSYTEAFF.

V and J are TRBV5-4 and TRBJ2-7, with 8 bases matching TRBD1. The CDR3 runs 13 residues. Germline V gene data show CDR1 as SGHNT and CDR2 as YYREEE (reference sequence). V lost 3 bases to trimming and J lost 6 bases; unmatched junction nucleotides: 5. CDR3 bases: TGTGCCAGCAGCTCACGACAGGGGTCCGAGCAGTACTTC. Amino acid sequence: CASSSRQGSEQYF.

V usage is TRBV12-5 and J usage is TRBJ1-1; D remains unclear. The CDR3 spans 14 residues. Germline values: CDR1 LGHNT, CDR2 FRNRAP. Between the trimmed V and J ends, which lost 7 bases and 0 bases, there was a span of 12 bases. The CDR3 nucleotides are TGTGCTAGTGCCTTACACCAGATGAACACTGAAGCTTTCTTT. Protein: CASALHQMNTEAFF.

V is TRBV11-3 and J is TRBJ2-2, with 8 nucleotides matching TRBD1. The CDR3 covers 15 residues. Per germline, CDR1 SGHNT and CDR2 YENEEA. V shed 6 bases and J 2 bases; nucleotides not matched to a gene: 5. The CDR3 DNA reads TGTGCCAGCAGGGAGACAGGGGTTAACACCGGGGAGCTGTTTTTT. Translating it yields CASRETGVNTGELFF. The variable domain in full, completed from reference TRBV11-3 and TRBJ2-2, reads EAGVVQSPRYKIIEKKQPVAFWCNPISGHNTLYWYLQNLGQGPELLIRYENEEAVDDSQLPKDRFSAERLKGVDSTLKIQPAELGDSAVYLCASRETGVNTGELFFGEGSRLTVL.

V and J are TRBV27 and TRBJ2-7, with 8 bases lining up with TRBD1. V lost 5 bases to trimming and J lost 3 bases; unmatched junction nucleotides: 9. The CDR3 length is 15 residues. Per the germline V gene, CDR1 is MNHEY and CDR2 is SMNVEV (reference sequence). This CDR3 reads CASSLVRQGFYEQYF. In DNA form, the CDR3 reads TGTGCCAGCAGTCTCGTTAGACAGGGGTTCTACGAGCAGTACTTC.

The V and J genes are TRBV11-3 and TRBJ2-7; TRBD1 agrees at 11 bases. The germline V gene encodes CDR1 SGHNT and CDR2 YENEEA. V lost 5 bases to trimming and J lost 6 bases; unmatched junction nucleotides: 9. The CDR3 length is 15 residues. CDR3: CASSPGTGGISEQYF. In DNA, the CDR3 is TGTGCCAGCAGCCCCGGGACAGGGGGTATATCCGAGCAGTACTTC.

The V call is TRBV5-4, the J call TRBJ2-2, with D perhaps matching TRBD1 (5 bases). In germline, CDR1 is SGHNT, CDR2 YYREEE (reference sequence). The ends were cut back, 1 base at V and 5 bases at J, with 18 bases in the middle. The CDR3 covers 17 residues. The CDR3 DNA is TGTGCCAGCAGCTTGTCTCCGCTAGGGGCACGAACCGGGGAGCTGTTTTTT. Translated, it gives CASSLSPLGARTGELFF.

The CDR3 DNA reads TGTGCCAGCAGACTGGGACAGTCCTACGAGCAGTACTTC. This encodes CASRLGQSYEQYF. V usage is TRBV12-3 or TRBV12-4 and J usage is TRBJ2-7; 7 bases fit TRBD1. This CDR3 is built from 13 residues. With 6 bases clipped from V and 1 base from J, the junction kept 3 bases outside the gene matches.

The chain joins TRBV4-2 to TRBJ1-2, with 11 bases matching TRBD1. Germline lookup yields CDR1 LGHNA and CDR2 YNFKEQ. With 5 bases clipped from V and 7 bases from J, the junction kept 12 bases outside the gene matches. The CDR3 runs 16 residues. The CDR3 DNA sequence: TGTGCCAGCAGCTCAGCCCCGGGACAGGGGGATGGTGGCTACACCTTC. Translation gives CASSSAPGQGDGGYTF.

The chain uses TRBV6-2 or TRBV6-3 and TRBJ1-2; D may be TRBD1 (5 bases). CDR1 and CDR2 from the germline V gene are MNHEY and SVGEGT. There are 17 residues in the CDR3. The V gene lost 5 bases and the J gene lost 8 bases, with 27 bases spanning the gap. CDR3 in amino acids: CASSPIGGEESYEGYTF. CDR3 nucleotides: TGTGCCAGCAGTCCCATCGGAGGGGAGGAGAGCTATGAAGGCTACACCTTC.

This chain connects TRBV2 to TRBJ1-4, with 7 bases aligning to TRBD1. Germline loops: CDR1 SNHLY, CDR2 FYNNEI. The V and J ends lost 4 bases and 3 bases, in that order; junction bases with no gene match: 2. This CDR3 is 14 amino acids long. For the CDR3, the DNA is TGTGCCAGCAGTGCGGGACAGTCTAATGAAAAACTGTTTTTT. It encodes CASSAGQSNEKLFF.

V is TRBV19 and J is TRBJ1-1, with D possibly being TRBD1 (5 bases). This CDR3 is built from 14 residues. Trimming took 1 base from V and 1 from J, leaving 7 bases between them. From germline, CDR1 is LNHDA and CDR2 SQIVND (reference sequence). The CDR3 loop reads CASSIGGQNTEAFF. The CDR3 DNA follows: TGTGCCAGTAGTATAGGAGGACAGAACACTGAAGCTTTCTTT.

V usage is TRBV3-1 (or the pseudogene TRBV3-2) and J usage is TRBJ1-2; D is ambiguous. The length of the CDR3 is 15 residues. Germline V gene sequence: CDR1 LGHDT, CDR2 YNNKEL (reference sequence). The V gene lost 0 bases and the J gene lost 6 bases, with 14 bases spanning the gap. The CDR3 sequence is CASSQDYPEKDGYTF. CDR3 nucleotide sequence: TGTGCCAGCAGCCAAGATTACCCGGAGAAGGATGGCTACACCTTC.

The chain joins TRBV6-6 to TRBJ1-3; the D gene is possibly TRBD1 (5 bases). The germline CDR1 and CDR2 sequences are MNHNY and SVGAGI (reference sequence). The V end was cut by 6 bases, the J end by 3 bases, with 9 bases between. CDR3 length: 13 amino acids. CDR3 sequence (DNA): TGTGCCAGCAGGATGACAGTTGGAAACACCATATATTTT. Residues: CASRMTVGNTIYF.

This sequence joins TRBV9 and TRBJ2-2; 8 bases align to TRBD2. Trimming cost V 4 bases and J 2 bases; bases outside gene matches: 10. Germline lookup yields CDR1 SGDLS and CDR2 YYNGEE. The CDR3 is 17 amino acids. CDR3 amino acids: CASSREIAGRNTGELFF. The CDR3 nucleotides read TGTGCCAGCAGCCGAGAGATAGCGGGGCGCAACACCGGGGAGCTGTTTTTT. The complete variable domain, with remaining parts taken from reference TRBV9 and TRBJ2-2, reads DSGVTQTPKHLITATGQRVTLRCSPRSGDLSVYWYQQSLDQGLQFLIQYYNGEERAKGNILERFSAQQFPDLHSELNLSSLELGDSALYFCASSREIAGRNTGELFFGEGSRLTVL.

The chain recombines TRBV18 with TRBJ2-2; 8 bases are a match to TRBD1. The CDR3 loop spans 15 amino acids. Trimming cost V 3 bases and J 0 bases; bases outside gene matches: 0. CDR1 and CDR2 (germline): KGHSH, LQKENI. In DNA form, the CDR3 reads TGTGCCAGCTCACCGACAGGGGCGAACACCGGGGAGCTGTTTTTT. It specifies CASSPTGANTGELFF.

The CDR3: CASSHPGDGEQFF. CDR3 coding DNA: TGTGCCAGCAGCCATCCAGGGGACGGTGAGCAGTTCTTC. This sequence joins TRBV7-9 and TRBJ2-1; D may be TRBD1 (6 bases). The CDR3 runs to 13 residues. The germline gives CDR1 SEHNR, CDR2 FQNEAQ (reference sequence). V was clipped by 5 bases and J by 9 bases, with 14 bases between them.

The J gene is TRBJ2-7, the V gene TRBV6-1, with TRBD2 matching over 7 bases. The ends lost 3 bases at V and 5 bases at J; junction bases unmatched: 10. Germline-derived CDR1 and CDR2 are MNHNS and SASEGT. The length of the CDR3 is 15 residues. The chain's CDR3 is CASSEKGGSNHEQYF. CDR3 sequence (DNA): TGTGCCAGCAGTGAGAAGGGCGGGAGTAACCACGAGCAGTACTTC.

The CDR3 DNA sequence: TGTGCCAGCAGCTTAATTCAGGGTAGAAATACGCAGTATTTT. This codes for CASSLIQGRNTQYF. This chain connects TRBV11-2 to TRBJ2-3, with D perhaps TRBD1 (5 bases). CDR1 and CDR2 (germline): SGHAT, FQNNGV. The CDR3 has 14 residues. With 2 bases removed from V and 7 bases from J, the gap between germline ends came to 13 bases. The whole variable domain, filled in from reference TRBV11-2 and TRBJ2-3, reads EAGVAQSPRYKIIEKRQSVAFWCNPISGHATLYWYQQILGQGPKLLIQFQNNGVVDDSQLPKDRFSAERLKGVDSTLKIQPAKLEDSAVYLCASSLIQGRNTQYFGPGTRLTVL.

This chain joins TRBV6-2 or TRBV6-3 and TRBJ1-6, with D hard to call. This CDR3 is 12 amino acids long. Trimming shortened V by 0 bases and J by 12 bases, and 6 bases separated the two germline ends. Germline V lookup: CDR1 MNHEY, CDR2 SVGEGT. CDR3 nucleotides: TGTGCCAGCAGTTACTCGGCGGTACCCCTCCACTTT. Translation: CASSYSAVPLHF.